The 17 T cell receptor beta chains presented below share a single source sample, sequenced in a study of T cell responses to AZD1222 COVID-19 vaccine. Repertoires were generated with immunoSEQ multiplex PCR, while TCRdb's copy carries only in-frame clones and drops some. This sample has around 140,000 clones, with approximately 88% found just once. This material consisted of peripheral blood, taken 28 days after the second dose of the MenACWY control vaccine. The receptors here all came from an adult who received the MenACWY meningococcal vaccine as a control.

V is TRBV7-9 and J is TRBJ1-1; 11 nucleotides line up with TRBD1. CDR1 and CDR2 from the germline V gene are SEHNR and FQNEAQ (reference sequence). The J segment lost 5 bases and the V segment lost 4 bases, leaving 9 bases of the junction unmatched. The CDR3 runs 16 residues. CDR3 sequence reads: CASSSGQGARRTEAFF. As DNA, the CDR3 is TGTGCCAGCAGCTCCGGACAGGGGGCTCGGAGGACTGAAGCTTTCTTT. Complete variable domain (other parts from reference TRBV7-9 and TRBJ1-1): DTGVSQNPRHKITKRGQNVTFRCDPISEHNRLYWYRQTLGQGPEFLTYFQNEAQLEKSRLLSDRFSAERPKGSFSTLEIQRTEQGDSAMYLCASSSGQGARRTEAFFGQGTRLTVV.

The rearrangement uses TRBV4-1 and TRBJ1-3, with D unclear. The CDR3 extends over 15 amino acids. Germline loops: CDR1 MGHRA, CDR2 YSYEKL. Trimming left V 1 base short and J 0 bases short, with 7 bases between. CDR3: CASSQVLISGNTIYF. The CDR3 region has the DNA TGCGCCAGCAGCCAAGTACTCATCTCTGGAAACACCATATATTTT.

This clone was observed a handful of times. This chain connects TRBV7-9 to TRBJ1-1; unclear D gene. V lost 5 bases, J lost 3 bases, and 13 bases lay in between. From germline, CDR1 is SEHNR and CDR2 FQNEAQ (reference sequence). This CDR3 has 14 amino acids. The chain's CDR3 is CASSKLSPDTEAFF. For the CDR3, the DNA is TGTGCCAGCAGCAAGCTATCCCCCGACACTGAAGCTTTCTTT.

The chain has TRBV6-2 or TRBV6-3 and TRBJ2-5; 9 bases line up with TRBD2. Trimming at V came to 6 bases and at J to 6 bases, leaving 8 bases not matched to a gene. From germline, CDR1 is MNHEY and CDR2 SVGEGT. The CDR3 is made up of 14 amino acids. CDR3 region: CASRPSGAAQTQYF. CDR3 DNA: TGTGCCAGCAGGCCTAGCGGGGCGGCCCAGACCCAGTACTTC.

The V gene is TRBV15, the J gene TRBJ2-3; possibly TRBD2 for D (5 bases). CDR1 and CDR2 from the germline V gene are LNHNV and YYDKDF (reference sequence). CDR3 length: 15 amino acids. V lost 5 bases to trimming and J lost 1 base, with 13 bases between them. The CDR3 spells CATSGPSGGTDTQYF. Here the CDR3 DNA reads TGTGCCACCAGCGGTCCTTCCGGGGGCACAGATACGCAGTATTTT.

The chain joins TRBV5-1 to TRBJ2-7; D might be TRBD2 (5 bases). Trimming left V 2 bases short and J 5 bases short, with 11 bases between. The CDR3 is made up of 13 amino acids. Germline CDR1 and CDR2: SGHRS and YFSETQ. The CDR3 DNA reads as TGCGCCAGCAGCTTCGGACCTAGCAACGAGCAGTACTTC. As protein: CASSFGPSNEQYF.

Written as DNA, the CDR3 is TGTGCCAGCAGCCCGTACACCGATGAGCAGTTCTTC. It specifies CASSPYTDEQFF. The chain has TRBV9 and TRBJ2-1, with D unresolved. This CDR3 is built from 12 residues. Trimming removed 4 bases from V and 8 bases from J, with 10 bases in between. Per germline, CDR1 SGDLS and CDR2 YYNGEE.

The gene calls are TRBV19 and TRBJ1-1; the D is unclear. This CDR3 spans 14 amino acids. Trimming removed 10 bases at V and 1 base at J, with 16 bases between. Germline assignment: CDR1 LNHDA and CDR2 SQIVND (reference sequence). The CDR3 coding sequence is TGTGCCACTATGGAGGGCCGTGGGAACACTGAAGCTTTCTTT. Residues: CATMEGRGNTEAFF.

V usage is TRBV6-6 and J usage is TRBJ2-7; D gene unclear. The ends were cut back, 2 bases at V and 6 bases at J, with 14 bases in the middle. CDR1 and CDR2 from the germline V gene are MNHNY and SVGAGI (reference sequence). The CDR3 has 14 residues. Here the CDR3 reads CASSYPDPWREQYF. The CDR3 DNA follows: TGTGCCAGCAGTTACCCAGATCCGTGGCGCGAGCAGTACTTC.

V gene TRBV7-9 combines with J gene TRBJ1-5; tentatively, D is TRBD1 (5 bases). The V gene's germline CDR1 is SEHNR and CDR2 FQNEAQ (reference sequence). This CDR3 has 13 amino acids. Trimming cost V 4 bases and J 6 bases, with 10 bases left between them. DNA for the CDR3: TGTGCCAGCAGCTACCACGGGGGTCAGCCCCAGCATTTT. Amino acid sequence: CASSYHGGQPQHF.

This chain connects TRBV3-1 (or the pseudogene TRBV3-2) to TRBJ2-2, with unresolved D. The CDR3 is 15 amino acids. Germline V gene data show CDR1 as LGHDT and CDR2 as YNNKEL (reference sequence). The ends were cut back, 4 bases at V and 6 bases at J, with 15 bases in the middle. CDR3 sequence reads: CASSLRTVRAGELFF. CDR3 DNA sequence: TGTGCCAGCAGCCTTCGGACGGTTCGGGCCGGGGAGCTGTTTTTT.

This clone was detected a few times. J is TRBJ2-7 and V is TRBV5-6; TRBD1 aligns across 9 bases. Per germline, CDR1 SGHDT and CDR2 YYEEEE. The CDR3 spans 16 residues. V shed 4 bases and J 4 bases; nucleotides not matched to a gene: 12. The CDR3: CASSAMPGQGPYEQYF. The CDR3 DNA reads TGTGCCAGCAGCGCTATGCCGGGACAGGGTCCATACGAGCAGTACTTC.

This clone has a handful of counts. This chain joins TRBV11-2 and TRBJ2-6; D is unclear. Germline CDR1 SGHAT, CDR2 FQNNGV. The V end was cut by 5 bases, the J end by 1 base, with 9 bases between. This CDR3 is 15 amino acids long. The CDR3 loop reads CASSPQVSGANVLTF. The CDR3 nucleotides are TGTGCCAGCAGCCCCCAAGTGTCTGGGGCCAACGTCCTGACTTTC.

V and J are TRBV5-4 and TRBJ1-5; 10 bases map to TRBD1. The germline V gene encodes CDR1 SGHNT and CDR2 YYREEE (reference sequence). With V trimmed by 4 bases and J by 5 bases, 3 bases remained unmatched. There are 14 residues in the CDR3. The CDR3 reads CASSRGTGDQPQHF. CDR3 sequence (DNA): TGTGCCAGCAGCAGGGGGACAGGGGATCAGCCCCAGCATTTT.

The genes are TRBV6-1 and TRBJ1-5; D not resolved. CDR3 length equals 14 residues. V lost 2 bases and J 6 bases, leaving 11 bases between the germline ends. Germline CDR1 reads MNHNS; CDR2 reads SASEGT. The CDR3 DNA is TGTGCCAGCAGTGAACGGCCGGGCGGTCAGCCCCAGCATTTT. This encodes CASSERPGGQPQHF.

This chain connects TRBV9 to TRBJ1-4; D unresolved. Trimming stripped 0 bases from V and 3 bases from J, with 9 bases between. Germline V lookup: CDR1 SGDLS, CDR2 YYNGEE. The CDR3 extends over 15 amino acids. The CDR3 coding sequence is TGTGCCAGCAGCGTAGATCGGGCAGCTAATGAAAAACTGTTTTTT. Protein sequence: CASSVDRAANEKLFF.

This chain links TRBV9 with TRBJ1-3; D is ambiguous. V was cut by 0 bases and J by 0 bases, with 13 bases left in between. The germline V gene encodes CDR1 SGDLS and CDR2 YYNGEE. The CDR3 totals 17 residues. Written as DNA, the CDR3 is TGTGCCAGCAGCGTAGCCCCCTTGGGCAGCTCTGGAAACACCATATATTTT. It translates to CASSVAPLGSSGNTIYF.